This T cell receptor (beta chain) was documented in a study of cytomegalovirus exposure and HLA in healthy donors. Measured with immunoSEQ multiplex PCR; TCRdb has only the in-frame clones, and not every one. Of under 350,000 clones in the sample, 65% to 90% were seen once. The sample taken for sequencing was PBMCs. The receptor was derived from a woman between 18 and 30 years old in good health and CMV-seronegative.

The CDR3: CASNGGGLGEKLFF. CDR3 nucleotide sequence: TGTGCCAGCAACGGCGGAGGCCTGGGGGAAAAACTGTTTTTT. This chain links TRBV2 with TRBJ1-4; unclear D gene. CDR1 is SNHLY and CDR2 is FYNNEI in the germline V gene. This CDR3 has 14 amino acids. V was clipped by 7 bases and J by 8 bases, with 17 bases between them.